The rows below give T cell receptor beta chains drawn from one sample of a study of T cells in Graves' hyperthyroidism and ophthalmopathy. One entry per CDR3 protein, called by TCRdb with MiXCR from the multiplex PCR reads. Altogether 500,000 to 750,000 distinct CDR3 sequences are present, about half being singletons, with the ten largest covering more than 7.5%. The material sequenced was peripheral blood or thyroid tissue (not recorded which). The receptors derive from a woman under 30 with Graves' hyperthyroidism. Each CDR3 is given with its conserved first and last residue. The order of the fields is D gene, clone size, V gene, CDR3 protein. The D gene is left open where the match is weak. Expanded clones are given a class, and other clones once, few, many or no size at all.

>NA|NA|TRBV2
CASRVTGGTNEKLFF
>TRBD2|NA|TRBV20-1
CSASPGSGRITYEQYF
>TRBD1|NA|TRBV7-8
CASSVDRTGDGYTF
>TRBD1|few|TRBV6-5
CASSYSISRDSPGGLFF
>TRBD2|once|TRBV3-1
CASSDIVAGVSGTQYF
>TRBD2|NA|TRBV7-8
CASSLASGIVYEQYF
>TRBD1|NA|TRBV29-1
CSVETGANTEAFF
>NA|many|TRBV2
CASSEARDSNEKLFF
>NA|NA|TRBV29-1
CSLDPVPDQPQHF
>NA|few|TRBV30
CAWSSPADPSPLHF
>NA|many|TRBV14
CASSAGAGYTF
>TRBD2|NA|TRBV2
CATPSGHYNEQFF
>TRBD2|NA|TRBV6-9
CASSYLPSGTSNEQYF
>TRBD2|many|TRBV27
CASSFSGSRYEQYF
>TRBD1|NA|TRBV29-1
CSVGTGVRQPQHF
>NA|NA|TRBV29-1
CSESDRRTNQPQHF
>TRBD2|many|TRBV4-2
CASSQVNGGNYEQYF
>NA|NA|TRBV20-1
CSASTQGEGRPQYF
>TRBD1|NA|TRBV10-3
CAIRPTGDYGYTF
>NA|NA|TRBV12-3/TRBV12-4
CASSPVENYGYTF
>NA|NA|TRBV7-8
CASSFEMTF
>TRBD1|many|TRBV6-1
CASRDRGLYEQYF
>TRBD1|NA|TRBV12-3/TRBV12-4
CASSKGQGSSYNSPLHF
>NA|NA|TRBV7-2
CASSLVGRRGTYEQYF
>TRBD1|NA|TRBV7-9
CASSPRQGSRSYEQYF
>NA|NA|TRBV2
CACSASGPIPGVATNEKLFF
>NA|few|TRBV5-1
CASSDGGLNEKLFF
>NA|many|TRBV7-9
CASSQGGRTDYGYTF
>NA|NA|TRBV6-1
CASRGGQGTQYF
>NA|many|TRBV20-1
CSASGATNEKLFF
>NA|many|TRBV20-1
CSAREGSSGHSYYEQYF
>TRBD2|NA|TRBV7-2
CASSFSGRAVDTQYF
>TRBD1|many|TRBV10-3
CAISESRDRVYEQYF